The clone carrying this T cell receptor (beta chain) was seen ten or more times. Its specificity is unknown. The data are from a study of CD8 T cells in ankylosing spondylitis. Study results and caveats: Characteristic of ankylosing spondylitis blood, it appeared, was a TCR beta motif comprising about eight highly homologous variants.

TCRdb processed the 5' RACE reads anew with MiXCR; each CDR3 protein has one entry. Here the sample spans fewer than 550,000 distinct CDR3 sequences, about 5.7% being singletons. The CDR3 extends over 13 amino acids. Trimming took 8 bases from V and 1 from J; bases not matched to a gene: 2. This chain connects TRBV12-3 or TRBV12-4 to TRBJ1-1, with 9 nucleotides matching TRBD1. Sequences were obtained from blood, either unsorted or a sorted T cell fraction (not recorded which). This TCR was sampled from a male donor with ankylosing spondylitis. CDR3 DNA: TGTGCCAGCGGACAGGGGCCGAACACTGAAGCTTTCTTT. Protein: CASGQGPNTEAFF.